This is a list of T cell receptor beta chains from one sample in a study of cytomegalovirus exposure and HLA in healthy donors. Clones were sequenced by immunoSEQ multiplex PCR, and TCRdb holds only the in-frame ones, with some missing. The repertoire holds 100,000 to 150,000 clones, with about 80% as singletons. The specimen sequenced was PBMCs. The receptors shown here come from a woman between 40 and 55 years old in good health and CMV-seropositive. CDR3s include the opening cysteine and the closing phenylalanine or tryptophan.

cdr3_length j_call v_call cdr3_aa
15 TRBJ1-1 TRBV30 CAWSVPPGLNTEAFF
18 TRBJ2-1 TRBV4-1 CASNPLFLREGLYNEQFF
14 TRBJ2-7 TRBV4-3 CASSQEGVGAEQYF
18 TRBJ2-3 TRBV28 CASSGIGLAGGPTDTQYF
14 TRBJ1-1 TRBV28 CASLPRQGGTEAFF
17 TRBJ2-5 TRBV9 CASSVGGATALQEAQYF
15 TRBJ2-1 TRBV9 CASSVWTSGRNEQFF
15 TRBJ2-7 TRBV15 CATSRERGTGVEQYF
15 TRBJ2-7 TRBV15 CATSRDPGQGYEQYF
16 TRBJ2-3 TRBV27 CASSLGGWYGTDTQYF
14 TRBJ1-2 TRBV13 CASSFLTDNNGYTF
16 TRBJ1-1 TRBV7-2 CASSSGQGMKNTEAFF
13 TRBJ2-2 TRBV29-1 CSAGTENTGELFF
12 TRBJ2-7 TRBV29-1 CSVVSGTYEQYF
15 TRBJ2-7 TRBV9 CASSVGIGDYGEQYF
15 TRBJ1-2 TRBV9 CASSVTGQGASGYTF
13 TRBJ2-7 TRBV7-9 CASTRQGAEEQYF
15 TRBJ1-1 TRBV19 CASSIGAGMNTEAFF
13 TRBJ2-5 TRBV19 CATADRMEETQYF
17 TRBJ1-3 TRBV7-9 CASSLRRQGGAGNTIYF
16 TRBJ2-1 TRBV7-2 CASSLASSGTYNEQFF
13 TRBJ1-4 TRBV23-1 CARSGEEGEKLFF
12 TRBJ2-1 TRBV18 CASSPRRDEQFF
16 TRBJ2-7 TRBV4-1 CASSQDPGTRPYEQYF
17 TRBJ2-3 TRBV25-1 CASSDELAGGLTDTQYF
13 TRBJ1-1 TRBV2 CASTLTGVGEAFF
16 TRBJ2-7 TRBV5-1 CASSLAGQGGFYEQYF
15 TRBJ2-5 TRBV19 CASSILAGAQETQYF
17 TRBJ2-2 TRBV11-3 CASSGLALAGDTGELFF
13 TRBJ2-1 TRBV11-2 CASSSLRRNEQFF
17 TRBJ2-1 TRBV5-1 CASSLNLAGGQVNEQFF
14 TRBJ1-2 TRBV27 CASSRGGVAYGYTF